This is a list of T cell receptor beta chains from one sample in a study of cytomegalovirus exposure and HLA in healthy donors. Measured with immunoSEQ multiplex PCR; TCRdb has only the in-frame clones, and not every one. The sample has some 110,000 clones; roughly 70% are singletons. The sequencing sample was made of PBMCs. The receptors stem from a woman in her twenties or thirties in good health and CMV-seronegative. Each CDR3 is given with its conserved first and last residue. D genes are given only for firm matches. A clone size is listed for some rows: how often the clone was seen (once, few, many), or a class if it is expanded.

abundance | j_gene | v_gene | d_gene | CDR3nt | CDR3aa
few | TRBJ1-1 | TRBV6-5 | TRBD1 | TGTGCCAGCAGTCGTAGGGACAGTACCACTGAAGCTTTCTTT | CASSRRDSTTEAFF
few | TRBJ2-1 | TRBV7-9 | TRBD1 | TGTGCCAGCAGCTTCCTTTCCAGGGGGAATGAGCAGTTCTTC | CASSFLSRGNEQFF
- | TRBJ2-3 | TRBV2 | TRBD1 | TGTGCCAGCCTATGGGGACAGGGATTATTCACAGATACGCAGTATTTT | CASLWGQGLFTDTQYF
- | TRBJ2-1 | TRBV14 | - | TGTGCCAGCAGCGAGGAGCAATCCTACAATGAGCAGTTCTTC | CASSEEQSYNEQFF
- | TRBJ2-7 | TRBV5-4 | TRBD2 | TGTGCCAGCAGCTTCGGGGGGGTCAACGAGCAGTACTTC | CASSFGGVNEQYF
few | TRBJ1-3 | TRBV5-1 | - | TGCGCCAGCAGCGCCCCCGGGACAACTGGAAACACCATATATTTT | CASSAPGTTGNTIYF
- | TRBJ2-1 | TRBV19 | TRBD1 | TGTGCCAGTAGTCTTAGGGGACAGAGAGCCTACAATGAGCAGTTCTTC | CASSLRGQRAYNEQFF
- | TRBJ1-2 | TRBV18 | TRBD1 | TGTGCCAGCTCACCTCTTGGACAGGGAGCAGGGGGCTACACCTTC | CASSPLGQGAGGYTF
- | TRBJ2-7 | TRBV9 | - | TGTGCCAGCAGCGTAGCCGGGACTGCGAGGGGTTTCTACGAGCAGTACTTC | CASSVAGTARGFYEQYF
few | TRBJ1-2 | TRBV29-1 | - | TGCAGCGACCGGGACACCCCCTATGGCTACACCTTC | CSDRDTPYGYTF
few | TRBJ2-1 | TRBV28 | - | TGTGCCAGCACCGTTTATTCCTACAATGAGCAGTTCTTC | CASTVYSYNEQFF
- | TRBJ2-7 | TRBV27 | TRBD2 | TGTGCCAGCAGTTTAGGTATGGGACTAGCGTTGTACGAGCAGTACTTC | CASSLGMGLALYEQYF
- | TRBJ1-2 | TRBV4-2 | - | TGTGCCAGCAGCCAAGTCGGGGGCTACACCTTC | CASSQVGGYTF
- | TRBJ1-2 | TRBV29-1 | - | TGCAGCATTCGTCAGGGATCTGAGGGCTACACCTTC | CSIRQGSEGYTF
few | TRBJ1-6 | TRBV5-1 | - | TGCGCCAGCAGCCACGGGGATAGTTCACCCCTCCACTTT | CASSHGDSSPLHF
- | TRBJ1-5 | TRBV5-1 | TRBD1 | TGCGCCAGCAGCCTGACAGGGAATGGCAATCAGCCCCAGCATTTT | CASSLTGNGNQPQHF
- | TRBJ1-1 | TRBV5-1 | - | TGCGCCAGCAGCTCCCAAGACAGGAGTGAAGCTTTCTTT | CASSSQDRSEAFF
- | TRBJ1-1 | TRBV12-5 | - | TGTGCTAGTGGTTTGCCAGATACTGAAGCTTTCTTT | CASGLPDTEAFF
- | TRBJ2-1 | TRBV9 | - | TGTGCCAGCAGCCAAACTTATGCCGACGGAGGGCCACAGTTCTTC | CASSQTYADGGPQFF
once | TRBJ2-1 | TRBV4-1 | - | TGCGCCAGCAGCCAACCGCCGGCGGGACCCGACAATGAGCAGTTCTTC | CASSQPPAGPDNEQFF
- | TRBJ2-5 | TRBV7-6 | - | TGTGCCAGCAGTCAAGAAGGAGGGGGGGGTGGGACCCAGTACTTC | CASSQEGGGGGTQYF
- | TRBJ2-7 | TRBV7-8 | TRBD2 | TGTGCCAGCAGCCACGGGGGGGAGCAGTACTTC | CASSHGGEQYF
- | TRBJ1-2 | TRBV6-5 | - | TGTGCCAGCGGGTCCGGGATGAACTATGGCTACACCTTC | CASGSGMNYGYTF
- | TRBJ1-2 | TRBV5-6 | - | TGTGCCAGCAGCTTGGACCCGGGGGGAAACTATGGCTACACCTTC | CASSLDPGGNYGYTF
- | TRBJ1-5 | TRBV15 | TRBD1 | TGTGCCACCAGCAGAGAACGCGACAGGGTCAATCAGCCCCAGCATTTT | CATSRERDRVNQPQHF
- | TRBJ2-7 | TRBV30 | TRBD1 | TGTGCCTGGGGGGGACAGGGTAAACAGTACTTC | CAWGGQGKQYF
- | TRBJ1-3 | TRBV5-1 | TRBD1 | TGCGCCAGCCGGCGGGCTGTACAGGGGGCGCGGGACACCATATATTTT | CASRRAVQGARDTIYF
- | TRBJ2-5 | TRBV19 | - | TGTGCCAGTAGTATGACGGACAGCCAAGAGACCCAGTACTTC | CASSMTDSQETQYF
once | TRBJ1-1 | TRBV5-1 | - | TGCGCCAGCAGCTTCCCCCAATCAGGCTTGGACACTGAAGCTTTCTTT | CASSFPQSGLDTEAFF
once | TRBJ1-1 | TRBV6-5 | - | TGTGCCAGCACCGCGTGGGGGGAGAACACTGAAGCTTTCTTT | CASTAWGENTEAFF
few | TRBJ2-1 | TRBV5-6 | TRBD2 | TGTGCCAGCAGCCAGGGACTAGCCAATGAGCAGTTCTTC | CASSQGLANEQFF
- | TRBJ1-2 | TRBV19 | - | TGTGCCAGTAGTTACCCAGGTGAACCTAACTATGGCTACACCTTC | CASSYPGEPNYGYTF
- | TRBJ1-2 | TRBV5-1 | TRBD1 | TGCGCCAGCAGCACGGGGGACAGGGCTGGAGGCTACACCTTC | CASSTGDRAGGYTF
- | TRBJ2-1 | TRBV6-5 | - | TGTGCCACCCGACAGAGACGGTGGGATGAGCAGTTCTTC | CATRQRRWDEQFF
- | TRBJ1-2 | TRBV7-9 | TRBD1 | TGTGCCAGCAGCTTAGCGCCAGGGGGAATGAACTATGGCTACACCTTC | CASSLAPGGMNYGYTF
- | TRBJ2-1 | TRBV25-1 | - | TGTGCCAGCAGTACGGGGTCTGGTTTGACTGAGCAGTTCTTC | CASSTGSGLTEQFF
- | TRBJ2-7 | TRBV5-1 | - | TGCGCCAGCAGCTTGGACAGACACGAGCAGTACTTC | CASSLDRHEQYF
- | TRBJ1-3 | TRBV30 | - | TGTGCCTGGAGGGGATGGGGGCGAAGTGGAAACACCATATATTTT | CAWRGWGRSGNTIYF
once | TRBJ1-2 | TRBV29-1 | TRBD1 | TGCAGCGTTGTGGAGGGGGCTGGGGCTAACTATGGCTACACCTTC | CSVVEGAGANYGYTF
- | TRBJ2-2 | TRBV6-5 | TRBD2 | TGTGCCAGCACGTCCCGGACTAGCGGGAGTCGGGAGCTGTTTTTT | CASTSRTSGSRELFF
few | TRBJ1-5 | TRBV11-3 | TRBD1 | TGTGCCAGCAGCTCCGGGACAGGGTCCCAGCATTTT | CASSSGTGSQHF
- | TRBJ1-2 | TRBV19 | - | TGTGCCAGTAGTCAGCCCCAGGGTCTGGGTGGCTACACCTTC | CASSQPQGLGGYTF
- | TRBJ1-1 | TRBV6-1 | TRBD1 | TGTGCCAGCAGTAGTCGAGGACAGGGGAGAGTTGAAGCTTTCTTT | CASSSRGQGRVEAFF
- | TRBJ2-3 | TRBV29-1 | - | TGCAGCGTCGCTCCGGGGTTCACAGATACGCAGTATTTT | CSVAPGFTDTQYF
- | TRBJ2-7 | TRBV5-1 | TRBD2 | TGCGCCAGCAGCTTGATTTCTAGCGGGAGAGGGACCTACGAGCAGTACTTC | CASSLISSGRGTYEQYF
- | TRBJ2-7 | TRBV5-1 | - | TGCGCCAGCAGCGAGGAACCGGACATCTACGAGCAGTACTTC | CASSEEPDIYEQYF
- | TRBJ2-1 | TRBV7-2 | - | TGTGCCAGCAGCTTCCAGATTTCTCAGTGGTTCTTC | CASSFQISQWFF
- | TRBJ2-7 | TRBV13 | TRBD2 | TGTGCCAGCAGCTCACAAGCGGGACCACCCCTCCAGCACTTC | CASSSQAGPPLQHF